This T cell receptor (beta chain) was captured in a study of T-cell memory formation after mild COVID-19. TCR alpha and TCR beta cDNA libraries carrying sample barcodes and UMIs were produced by 5'RACE using constant-segment primers. TCRdb reprocessed the 5' RACE reads with MiXCR, giving one entry per CDR3 protein. The sample includes 470,000 or so distinct CDR3 sequences, 15% to 20% of them seen just once. Findings and limits, study-wide: Mostly located in CM and EM were contracting CD4+ clones, with contracting CD8+ clones located in EMRA.

With V trimmed by 5 bases and J by 6 bases, 11 bases remained unmatched. Germline V gene sequence: CDR1 MGHDK, CDR2 SYGVNS. The CDR3 contains 15 residues. The table lists this clonotype with many counts. The antigen is not known. The clonotype was recovered from an adult woman who had mild COVID-19 (a few samples of this study predate the infection). Cell type and time point are not known. The specimen was PBMCs or a T cell subset sorted from them (not recorded which). V gene TRBV25-1 combines with J gene TRBJ2-7; 9 nucleotides match TRBD1. CDR3 protein: CASSSHRGLRLEQYF. For the CDR3, the DNA is TGTGCCAGCAGTTCTCACAGGGGGCTCAGACTCGAGCAGTACTTC.